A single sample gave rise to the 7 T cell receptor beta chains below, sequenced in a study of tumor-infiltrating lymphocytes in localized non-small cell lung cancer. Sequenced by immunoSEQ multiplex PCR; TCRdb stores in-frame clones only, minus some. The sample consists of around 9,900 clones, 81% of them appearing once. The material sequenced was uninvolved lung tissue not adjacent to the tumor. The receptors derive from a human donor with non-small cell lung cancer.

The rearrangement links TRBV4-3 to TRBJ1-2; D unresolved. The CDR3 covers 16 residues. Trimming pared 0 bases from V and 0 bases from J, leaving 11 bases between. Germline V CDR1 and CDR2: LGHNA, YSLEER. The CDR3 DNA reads TGCGCCAGCAGCCAAGATAATGGGGAACCTAACTATGGCTACACCTTC. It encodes CASSQDNGEPNYGYTF.

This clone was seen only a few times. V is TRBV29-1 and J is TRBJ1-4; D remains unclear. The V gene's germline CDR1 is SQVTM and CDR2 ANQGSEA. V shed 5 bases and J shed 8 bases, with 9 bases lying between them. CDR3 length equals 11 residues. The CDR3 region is CSVNRGEKLFF. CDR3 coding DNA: TGCAGCGTTAATAGAGGAGAAAAACTGTTTTTT.

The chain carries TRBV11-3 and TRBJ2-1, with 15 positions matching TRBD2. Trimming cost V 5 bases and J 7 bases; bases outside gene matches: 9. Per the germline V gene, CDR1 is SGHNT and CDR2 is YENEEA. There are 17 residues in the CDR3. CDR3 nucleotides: TGTGCCAGCAGCACAGGACTAGCGGGAGGGGGGGGTAATGAGCAGTTCTTC. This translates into CASSTGLAGGGGNEQFF. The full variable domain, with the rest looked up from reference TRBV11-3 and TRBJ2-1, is EAGVVQSPRYKIIEKKQPVAFWCNPISGHNTLYWYLQNLGQGPELLIRYENEEAVDDSQLPKDRFSAERLKGVDSTLKIQPAELGDSAVYLCASSTGLAGGGGNEQFFGPGTRLTVL.

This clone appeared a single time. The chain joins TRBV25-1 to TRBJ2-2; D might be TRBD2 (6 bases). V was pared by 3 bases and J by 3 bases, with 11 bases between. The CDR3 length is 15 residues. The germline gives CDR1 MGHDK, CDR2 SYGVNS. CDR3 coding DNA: TGTGCCAGCAGTGATATGGAGGGGCACACCGGGGAGCTGTTTTTT. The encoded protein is CASSDMEGHTGELFF.

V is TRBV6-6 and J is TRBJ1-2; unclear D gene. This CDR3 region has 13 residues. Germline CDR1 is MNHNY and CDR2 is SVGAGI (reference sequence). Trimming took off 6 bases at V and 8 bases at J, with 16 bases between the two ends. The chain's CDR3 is CASSPGPRAGYTF. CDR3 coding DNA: TGTGCCAGCAGCCCCGGGCCACGGGCCGGCTACACCTTC.

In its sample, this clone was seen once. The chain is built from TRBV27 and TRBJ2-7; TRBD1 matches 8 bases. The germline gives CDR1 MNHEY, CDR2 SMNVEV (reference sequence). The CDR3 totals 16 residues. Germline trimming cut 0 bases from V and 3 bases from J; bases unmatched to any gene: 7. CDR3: CASSLSPGQVDYEQYF. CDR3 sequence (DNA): TGTGCCAGCAGTTTATCTCCGGGACAGGTAGACTACGAGCAGTACTTC.

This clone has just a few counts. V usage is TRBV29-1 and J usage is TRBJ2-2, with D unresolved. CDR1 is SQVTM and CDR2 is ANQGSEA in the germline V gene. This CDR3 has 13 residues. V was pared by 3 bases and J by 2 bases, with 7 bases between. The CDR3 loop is CSVDNSNTGELFF. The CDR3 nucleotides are TGCAGCGTTGATAACAGCAACACCGGGGAGCTGTTTTTT.